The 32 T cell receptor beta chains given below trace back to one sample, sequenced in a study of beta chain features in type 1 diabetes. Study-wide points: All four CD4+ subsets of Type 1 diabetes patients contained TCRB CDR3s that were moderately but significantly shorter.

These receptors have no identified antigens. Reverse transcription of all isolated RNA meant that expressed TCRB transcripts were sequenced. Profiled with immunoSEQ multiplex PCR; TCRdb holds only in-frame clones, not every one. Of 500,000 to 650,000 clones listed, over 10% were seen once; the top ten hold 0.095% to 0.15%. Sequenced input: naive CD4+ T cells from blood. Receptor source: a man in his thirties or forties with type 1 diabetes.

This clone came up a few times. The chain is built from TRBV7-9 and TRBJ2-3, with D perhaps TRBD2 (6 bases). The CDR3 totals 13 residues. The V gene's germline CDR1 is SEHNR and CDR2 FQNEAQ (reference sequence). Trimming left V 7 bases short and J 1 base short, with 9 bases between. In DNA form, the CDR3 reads TGTGCCAGCACTGGGACTGGCACAGATACGCAGTATTTT. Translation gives CASTGTGTDTQYF.

The CDR3 reads CASRLGQGNTEAFF. In DNA form, the CDR3 reads TGTGCCAGCAGGCTAGGACAGGGGAACACTGAAGCTTTCTTT. The chain couples TRBV2 to TRBJ1-1; 8 bases are shared with TRBD1. J was trimmed by 1 base and V by 6 bases; bases with no gene match: 4. The CDR3 is made up of 14 amino acids. Per the germline V gene, CDR1 is SNHLY and CDR2 is FYNNEI.

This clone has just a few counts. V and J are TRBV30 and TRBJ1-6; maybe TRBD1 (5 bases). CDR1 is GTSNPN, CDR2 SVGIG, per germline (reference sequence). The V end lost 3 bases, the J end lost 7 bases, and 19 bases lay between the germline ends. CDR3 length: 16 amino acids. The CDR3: CAWSLPRGGRNSPLHF. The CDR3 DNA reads TGTGCCTGGAGCCTCCCGCGGGGGGGGAGGAATTCACCCCTCCACTTT. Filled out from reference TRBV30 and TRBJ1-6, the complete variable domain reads SQTIHQWPATLVQPVGSPLSLECTVEGTSNPNLYWYRQAAGRGLQLLFYSVGIGQISSEVPQNLSASRPQDRQFILSSKKLLLSDSGFYLCAWSLPRGGRNSPLHFGNGTRLTVT.

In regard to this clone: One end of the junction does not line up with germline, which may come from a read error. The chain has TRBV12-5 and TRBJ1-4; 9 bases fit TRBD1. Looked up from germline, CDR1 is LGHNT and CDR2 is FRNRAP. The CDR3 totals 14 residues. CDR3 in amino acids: CASGPGQGNEKLLF. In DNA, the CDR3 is TGTGCTAGTGGCCCCGGACAGGGGAATGAAAAACTGCTTTTT. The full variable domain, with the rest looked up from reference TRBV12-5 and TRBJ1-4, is DARVTQTPRHKVTEMGQEVTMRCQPILGHNTVFWYRQTMMQGLELLAYFRNRAPLDDSGMPKDRFSAEMPDATLATLKIQPSEPRDSAVYFCASGPGQGNEKLLFGSGTQLSVL.

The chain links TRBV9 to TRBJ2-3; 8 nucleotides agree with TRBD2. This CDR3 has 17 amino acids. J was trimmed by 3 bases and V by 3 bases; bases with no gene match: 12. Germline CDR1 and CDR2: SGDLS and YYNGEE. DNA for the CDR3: TGTGCCAGCAGCGGTCAGGGGACTAGTATCAGTACAGATACGCAGTATTTT. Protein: CASSGQGTSISTDTQYF. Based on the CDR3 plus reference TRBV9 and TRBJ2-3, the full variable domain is DSGVTQTPKHLITATGQRVTLRCSPRSGDLSVYWYQQSLDQGLQFLIQYYNGEERAKGNILERFSAQQFPDLHSELNLSSLELGDSALYFCASSGQGTSISTDTQYFGPGTRLTVL.

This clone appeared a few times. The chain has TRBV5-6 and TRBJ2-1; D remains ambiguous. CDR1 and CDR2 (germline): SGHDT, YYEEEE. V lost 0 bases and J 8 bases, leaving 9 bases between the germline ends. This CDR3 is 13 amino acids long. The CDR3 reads CASSLDPRDEQFF. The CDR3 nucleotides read TGTGCCAGCAGCTTGGACCCTCGGGATGAGCAGTTCTTC.

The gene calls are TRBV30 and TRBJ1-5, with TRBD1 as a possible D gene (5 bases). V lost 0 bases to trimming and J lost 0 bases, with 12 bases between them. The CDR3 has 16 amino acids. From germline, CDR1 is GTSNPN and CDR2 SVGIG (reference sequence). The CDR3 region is CAWSVRQGDSNQPQHF. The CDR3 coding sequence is TGTGCCTGGAGTGTAAGGCAAGGGGATAGCAATCAGCCCCAGCATTTT.

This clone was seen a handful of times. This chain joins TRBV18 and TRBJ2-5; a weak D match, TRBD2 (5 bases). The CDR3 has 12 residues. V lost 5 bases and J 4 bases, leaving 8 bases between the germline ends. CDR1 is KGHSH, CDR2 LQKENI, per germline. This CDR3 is CASSRERETQYF. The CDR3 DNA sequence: TGTGCCAGCTCAAGGGAGAGAGAGACCCAGTACTTC.

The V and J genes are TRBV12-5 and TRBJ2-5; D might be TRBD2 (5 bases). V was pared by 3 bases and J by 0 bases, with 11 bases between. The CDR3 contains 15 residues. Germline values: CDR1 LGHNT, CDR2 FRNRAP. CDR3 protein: CASGFLGAYQETQYF. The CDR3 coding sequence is TGTGCTAGTGGTTTCCTGGGAGCTTACCAAGAGACCCAGTACTTC.

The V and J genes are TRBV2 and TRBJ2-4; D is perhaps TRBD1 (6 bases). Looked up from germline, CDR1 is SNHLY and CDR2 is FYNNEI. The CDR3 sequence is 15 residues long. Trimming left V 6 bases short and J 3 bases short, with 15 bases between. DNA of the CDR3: TGTGCCAGCAGCCCGGACAGATGGGACAAAAACATTCAGTACTTC. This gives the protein CASSPDRWDKNIQYF.

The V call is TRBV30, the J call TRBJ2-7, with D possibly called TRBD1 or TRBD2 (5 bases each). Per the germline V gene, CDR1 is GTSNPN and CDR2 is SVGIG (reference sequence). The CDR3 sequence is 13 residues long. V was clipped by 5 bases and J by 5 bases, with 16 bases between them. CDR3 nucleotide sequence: TGTGCCTGGGCTAGAGGGGACCCCAACGAGCAGTACTTC. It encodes CAWARGDPNEQYF.

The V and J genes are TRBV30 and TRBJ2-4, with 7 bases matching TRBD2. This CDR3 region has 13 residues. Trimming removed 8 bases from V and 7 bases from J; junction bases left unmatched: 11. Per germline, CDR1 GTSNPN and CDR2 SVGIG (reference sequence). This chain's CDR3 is CALGGSENNIQYF. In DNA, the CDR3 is TGTGCCCTGGGCGGGAGTGAGAATAACATTCAGTACTTC.

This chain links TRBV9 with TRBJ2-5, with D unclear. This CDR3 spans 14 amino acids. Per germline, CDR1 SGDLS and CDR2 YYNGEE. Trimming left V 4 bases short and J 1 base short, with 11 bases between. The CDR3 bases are TGTGCCAGCAGCCCCTTGGGAATCCAAGAGACCCAGTACTTC. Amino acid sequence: CASSPLGIQETQYF.

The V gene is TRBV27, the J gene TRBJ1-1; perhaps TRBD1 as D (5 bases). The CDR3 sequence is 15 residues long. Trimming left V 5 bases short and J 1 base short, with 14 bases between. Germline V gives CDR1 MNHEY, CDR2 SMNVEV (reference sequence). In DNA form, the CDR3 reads TGTGCCAGCAGTAGGGACGTCTACGCGAACACTGAAGCTTTCTTT. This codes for CASSRDVYANTEAFF.

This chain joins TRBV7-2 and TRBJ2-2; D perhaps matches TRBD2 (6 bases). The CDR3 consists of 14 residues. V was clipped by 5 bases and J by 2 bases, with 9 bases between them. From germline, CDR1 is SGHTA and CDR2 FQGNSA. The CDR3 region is CASSHGLNTGELFF. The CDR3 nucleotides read TGTGCCAGCAGCCATGGACTAAACACCGGGGAGCTGTTTTTT.

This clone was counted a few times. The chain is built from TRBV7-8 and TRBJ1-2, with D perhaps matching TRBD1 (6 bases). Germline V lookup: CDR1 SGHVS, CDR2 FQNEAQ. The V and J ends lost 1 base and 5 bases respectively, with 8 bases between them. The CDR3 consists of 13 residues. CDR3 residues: CASSLGGQYGYTF. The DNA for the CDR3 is TGTGCCAGCAGCTTAGGCGGACAGTATGGCTACACCTTC. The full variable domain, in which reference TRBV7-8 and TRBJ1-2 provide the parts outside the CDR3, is GAGVSQSPRYKVAKRGQDVALRCDPISGHVSLFWYQQALGQGPEFLTYFQNEAQLDKSGLPSDRFFAERPEGSVSTLKIQRTQQEDSAVYLCASSLGGQYGYTFGSGTRLTVV.

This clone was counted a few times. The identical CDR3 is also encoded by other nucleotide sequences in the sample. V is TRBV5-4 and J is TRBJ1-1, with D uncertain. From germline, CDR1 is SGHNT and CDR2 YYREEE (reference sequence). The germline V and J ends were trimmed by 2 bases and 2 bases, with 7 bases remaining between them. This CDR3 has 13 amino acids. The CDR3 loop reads CASSFSTNTEAFF. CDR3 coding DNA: TGTGCCAGCAGCTTCTCAACCAACACTGAAGCTTTCTTT.

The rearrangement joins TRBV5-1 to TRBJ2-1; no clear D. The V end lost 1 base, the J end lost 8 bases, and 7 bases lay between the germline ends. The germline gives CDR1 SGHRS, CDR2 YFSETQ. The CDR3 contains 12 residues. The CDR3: CASSLIEDEQFF. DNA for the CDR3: TGCGCCAGCAGCTTGATCGAAGATGAGCAGTTCTTC.

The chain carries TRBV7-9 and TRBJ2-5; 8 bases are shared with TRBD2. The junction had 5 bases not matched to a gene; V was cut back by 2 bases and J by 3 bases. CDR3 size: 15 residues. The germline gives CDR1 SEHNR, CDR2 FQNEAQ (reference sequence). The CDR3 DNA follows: TGTGCCAGCAGCTTAAACGGGGGGGCCGAAGAGACCCAGTACTTC. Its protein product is CASSLNGGAEETQYF.

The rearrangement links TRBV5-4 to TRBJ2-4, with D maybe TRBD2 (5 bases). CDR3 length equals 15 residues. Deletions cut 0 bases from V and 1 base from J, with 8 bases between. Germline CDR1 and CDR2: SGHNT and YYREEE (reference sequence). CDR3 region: CASSLASGAKNIQYF. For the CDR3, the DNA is TGTGCCAGCAGCTTGGCGTCGGGGGCCAAAAACATTCAGTACTTC.

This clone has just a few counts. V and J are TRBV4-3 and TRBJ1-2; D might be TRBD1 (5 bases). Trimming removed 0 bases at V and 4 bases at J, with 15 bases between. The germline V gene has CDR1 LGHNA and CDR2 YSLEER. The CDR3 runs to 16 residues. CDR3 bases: TGCGCCAGCAGCCAAGATCACGGGACCTCACGCTATGGCTACACCTTC. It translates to CASSQDHGTSRYGYTF.

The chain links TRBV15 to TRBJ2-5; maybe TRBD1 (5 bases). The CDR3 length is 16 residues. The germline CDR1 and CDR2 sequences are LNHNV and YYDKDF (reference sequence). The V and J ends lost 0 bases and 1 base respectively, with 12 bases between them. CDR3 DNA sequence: TGTGCCACCAGCAGAGACCCGCAGGGAACCCAAGAGACCCAGTACTTC. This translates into CATSRDPQGTQETQYF.

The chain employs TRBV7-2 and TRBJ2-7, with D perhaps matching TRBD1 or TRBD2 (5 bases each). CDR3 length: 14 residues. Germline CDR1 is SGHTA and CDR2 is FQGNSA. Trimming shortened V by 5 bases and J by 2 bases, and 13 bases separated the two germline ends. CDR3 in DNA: TGTGCCAGCAGCAACCGGGACGGCGCCTACGAGCAGTACTTC. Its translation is CASSNRDGAYEQYF.

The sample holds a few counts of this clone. The CDR3 spells CASSPDRSNTGELFF. The CDR3 bases are TGCGCCAGCAGCCCGGACAGATCGAACACCGGGGAGCTGTTTTTT. This chain connects TRBV5-1 to TRBJ2-2; possible D gene TRBD1, 6 bases. Trimming took 4 bases from V and 0 from J, leaving 10 bases between them. CDR1 is SGHRS and CDR2 is YFSETQ in the germline V gene. This CDR3 is 15 amino acids long.

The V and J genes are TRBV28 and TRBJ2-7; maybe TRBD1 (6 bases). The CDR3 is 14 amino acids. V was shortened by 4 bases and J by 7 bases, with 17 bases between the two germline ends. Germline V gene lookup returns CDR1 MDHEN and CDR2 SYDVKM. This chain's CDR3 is CASSSPGQLWEQYF. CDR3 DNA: TGTGCCAGCAGTTCGCCGGGACAACTGTGGGAGCAGTACTTC.

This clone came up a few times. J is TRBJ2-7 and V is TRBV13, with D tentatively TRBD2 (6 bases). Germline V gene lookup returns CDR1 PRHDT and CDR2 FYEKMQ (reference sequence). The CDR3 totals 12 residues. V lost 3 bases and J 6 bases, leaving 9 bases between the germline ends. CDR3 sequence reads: CASSLAGSEQYF. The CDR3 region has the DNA TGTGCCAGCAGCTTGGCCGGGAGCGAGCAGTACTTC.

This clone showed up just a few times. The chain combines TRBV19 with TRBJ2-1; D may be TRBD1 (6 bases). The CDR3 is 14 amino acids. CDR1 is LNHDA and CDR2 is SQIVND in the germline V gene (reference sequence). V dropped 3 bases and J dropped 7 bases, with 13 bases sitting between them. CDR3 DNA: TGTGCCAGTAGTATCTCCCTAACAGGGAATGAGCAGTTCTTC. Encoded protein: CASSISLTGNEQFF.

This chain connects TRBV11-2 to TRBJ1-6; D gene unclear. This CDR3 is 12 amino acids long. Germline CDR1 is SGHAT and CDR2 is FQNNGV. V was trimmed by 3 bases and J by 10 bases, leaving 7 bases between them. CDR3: CASSFPASPLHF. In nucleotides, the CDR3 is TGTGCCAGCAGCTTCCCCGCCTCACCCCTCCACTTT.

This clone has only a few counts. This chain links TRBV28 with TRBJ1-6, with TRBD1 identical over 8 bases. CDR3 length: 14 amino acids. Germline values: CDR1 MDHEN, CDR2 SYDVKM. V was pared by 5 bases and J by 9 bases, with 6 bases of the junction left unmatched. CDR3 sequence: CASSGDRGSSPLHF. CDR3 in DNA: TGTGCCAGCAGTGGAGACAGGGGATCTTCACCCCTCCACTTT.

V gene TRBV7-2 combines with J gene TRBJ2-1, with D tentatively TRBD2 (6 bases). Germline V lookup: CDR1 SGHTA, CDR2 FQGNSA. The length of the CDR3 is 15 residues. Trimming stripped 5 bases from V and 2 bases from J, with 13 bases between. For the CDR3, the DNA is TGTGCCAGCAGCGAGGGGACTGCTACCTACAATGAGCAGTTCTTC. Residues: CASSEGTATYNEQFF. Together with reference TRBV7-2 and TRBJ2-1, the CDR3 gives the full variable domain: GAGVSQSPSNKVTEKGKDVELRCDPISGHTALYWYRQSLGQGLEFLIYFQGNSAPDKSGLPSDRFSAERTGGSVSTLTIQRTQQEDSAVYLCASSEGTATYNEQFFGPGTRLTVL.

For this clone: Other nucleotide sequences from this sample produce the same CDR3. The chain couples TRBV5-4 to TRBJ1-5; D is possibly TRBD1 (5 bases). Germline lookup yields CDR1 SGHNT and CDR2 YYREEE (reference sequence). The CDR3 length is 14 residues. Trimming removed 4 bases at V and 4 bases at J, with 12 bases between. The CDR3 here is CASSLAGSNQPQHF. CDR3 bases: TGTGCCAGCAGCCTGGCAGGGTCTAATCAGCCCCAGCATTTT.

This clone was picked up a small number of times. Written as DNA, the CDR3 is TGTGCCAGCAGTTCGTCAACAGGGGTTAGCGGCTACACCTTC. Protein: CASSSSTGVSGYTF. The V call is TRBV28, the J call TRBJ1-2; TRBD1 matches at 7 bases. The CDR3 contains 14 residues. With 4 bases clipped from V and 8 bases from J, the junction kept 10 bases outside the gene matches. Germline V CDR1 and CDR2: MDHEN, SYDVKM.